The T cell receptor beta chain described here comes from a study of siplizumab effects on memory and regulatory T cells. Note on this clone: Its antigen is undetermined.

CDR3 length: 13 amino acids. Trimming pared 2 bases from V and 10 bases from J, leaving 17 bases between. Germline CDR1 GTSNPN, CDR2 SVGIG (reference sequence). TCRdb's table, derived via immunoSEQ multiplex PCR, lists solely in-frame clones and lacks some. The sample has about 91,000 clones, 93% seen once. Regarding the study as a whole: In unstimulated cells, naive T cells appeared more diverse than memory T cells and seemed major alloresponse contributors. Suppressive capability of dividing Tregs from siplizumab cultures went unverified.

The receptor was isolated from a human donor in good health. The sequencing input was CD8+ T cells sorted from blood. This sequence joins TRBV30 and TRBJ1-1; D ambiguous. This CDR3 is CAWSRAPSGGAFF. The CDR3 DNA follows: TGTGCCTGGAGTCGAGCCCCGTCCGGTGGAGCTTTCTTT.